This T cell receptor beta chain was captured in a study of blood T cell repertoires in COVID-19. Study-level background: Researchers got acute and convalescent COVID-19 samples from the United States, Italy and Spain. Sample material is recorded as cDNA or gDNA derived from T cells, B-cell-depleted T cells, or PBMCs.

In the original workflow: Amplified reference gene primers provided the basis for estimating nucleated cell counts. Data came from immunoSEQ multiplex PCR; TCRdb stores just in-frame clones and leaves some out. D and trimming were read from the DNA, whereas the V and J calls and clone size are those reported in that table. This table holds around 220,000 clones, approximately 80% found once. The CDR3 spans 15 residues. Germline CDR1 reads SGHRS; CDR2 reads YFSETQ. V shed 4 bases and J shed 6 bases, with 19 bases lying between them. The origin of this receptor is a woman aged 80 or older with acute or convalescent COVID-19. The sequenced sample consisted of peripheral blood. This chain uses TRBV5-1 with TRBJ1-2; a possible D gene is TRBD1 (6 bases). The CDR3 sequence is CASSLLQGRGDGYTF. CDR3 nucleotide sequence: TGCGCCAGCAGCCTGCTGCAGGGGCGAGGCGATGGCTACACCTTC. Full variable domain (remainder filled in from reference TRBV5-1 and TRBJ1-2): KAGVTQTPRYLIKTRGQQVTLSCSPISGHRSVSWYQQTPGQGLQFLFEYFSETQRNKGNFPGRFSGRQFSNSRSEMNVSTLELGDSALYLCASSLLQGRGDGYTFGSGTRLTVV.